This T cell receptor beta chain is drawn from a study of blood T cell repertoires in COVID-19. The germline V and J ends were trimmed by 5 bases and 2 bases, with 3 bases remaining between them. CDR3 size: 12 residues. Per the germline V gene, CDR1 is SGHTA and CDR2 is FQGTGA. Some clones are missing from TCRdb's copy, which holds only in-frame ones; the method was immunoSEQ multiplex PCR. Of some 31,000 clones in the sample, around nine tenths were seen once. The receptor was isolated from a human donor in a cohort sampled during active COVID-19. The chain employs TRBV7-3 and TRBJ2-2; D is unclear. Sequenced input: peripheral blood. The CDR3 sequence is CASSPNTGELFF. The CDR3 nucleotides are TGTGCCAGCAGCCCAAACACCGGGGAGCTGTTTTTT.